This entry is about one TCR beta chain. Antigen: not known. This entry comes from a study of response to subunit inactivated influenza vaccine. Study-level points and caveats: Each seasonal influenza vaccination, the authors suggested, recruits few new T cells.

Unmatched junction bases numbered 5, after V lost 8 bases and J lost 1 base. CDR1 and CDR2 from the germline V gene are ENHRY and SYGVKD. This CDR3 region has 16 residues. MiXCR, applied by TCRdb to the RT-PCR reads, yields one record per CDR3 protein. The sample lists about 800,000 distinct CDR3 sequences; 20% to 25% were seen once. The sequences come from PBMCs from blood, collected more than 4 days after vaccination. This chain joins TRBV10-3 and TRBJ2-2, with TRBD2 matching 12 bases. The clonotype comes from a man aged 50 or older who received an inactivated influenza vaccine. The CDR3 DNA sequence: TGTGCCATCCCCGCTAGCGGGAGGGTGAACACCGGGGAGCTGTTTTTT. It specifies CAIPASGRVNTGELFF.